The 22 T cell receptor beta chains given below trace back to one sample, sequenced in a study of blood T cell repertoires in COVID-19. Clones were sequenced by immunoSEQ multiplex PCR, and TCRdb holds only the in-frame ones, with some missing. The sample carries approximately 200,000 clones, 85% recorded once. Material: PBMCs or T cells enriched from blood (not recorded which). These receptors originate from a man in his forties or fifties who had recovered from COVID-19.

This chain links TRBV30 with TRBJ2-5, with TRBD1 matching over 7 bases. CDR1 GTSNPN and CDR2 SVGIG come from the germline V gene (reference sequence). V was pared by 2 bases and J by 0 bases, with 3 bases of the junction left unmatched. The CDR3 totals 14 residues. CDR3 nucleotides: TGTGCCTGGAGTAGGACAGGCTACCAAGAGACCCAGTACTTC. This codes for CAWSRTGYQETQYF.

The V and J genes are TRBV9 and TRBJ2-1, with 11 bases fitting TRBD2. CDR1 is SGDLS, CDR2 YYNGEE, per germline. The CDR3 contains 16 residues. V was clipped by 6 bases and J by 1 base; unmatched bases: 6. CDR3: CASTLAGGGSYNEQFF. CDR3 sequence (DNA): TGTGCCAGCACCTTAGCGGGAGGGGGGTCCTACAATGAGCAGTTCTTC.

V is TRBV19 and J is TRBJ1-5; D perhaps matches TRBD1 (6 bases). The CDR3 runs 16 residues. Looked up from germline, CDR1 is LNHDA and CDR2 is SQIVND (reference sequence). Trimming took 4 bases from V and 1 from J, leaving 14 bases between them. The CDR3 DNA reads as TGTGCCAGTAGTAATCGGGGGGCGCGAAGCAATCAGCCCCAGCATTTT. Protein sequence: CASSNRGARSNQPQHF.

The V and J genes are TRBV5-1 and TRBJ2-1, with 7 bases that match TRBD2. Germline CDR1 is SGHRS and CDR2 is YFSETQ. The CDR3 is 14 amino acids. Unmatched junction bases numbered 6, after V lost 3 bases and J lost 6 bases. The CDR3 DNA is TGCGCCAGCAGCTCGGCTAGCGGAAGCAATGAGCAGTTCTTC. This translates into CASSSASGSNEQFF.

This sequence joins TRBV6-4 and TRBJ1-1; the D is unclear. V was clipped by 0 bases and J by 2 bases, with 37 bases between them. Germline CDR1 reads MRHNA; CDR2 reads SNTAGT. This CDR3 contains 24 residues. The CDR3 DNA follows: TGTGCCAGCAGTGACTCGTTAGCTTGGCGGGATATTCCGACTCAAATAACCAAAAACACTGAAGCTTTCTTT. Its translation is CASSDSLAWRDIPTQITKNTEAFF.

The chain uses TRBV19 and TRBJ2-3, with no clear D. The V gene lost 3 bases and the J gene lost 6 bases, with 16 bases spanning the gap. The germline CDR1 and CDR2 sequences are LNHDA and SQIVND (reference sequence). CDR3 length: 15 amino acids. The CDR3 spells CASSMTFRSRDTQYF. CDR3 bases: TGTGCCAGTAGTATGACCTTTCGGTCGAGGGATACGCAGTATTTT.

V usage is TRBV7-9 and J usage is TRBJ1-5; D call uncertain. Germline lookup yields CDR1 SEHNR and CDR2 FQNEAQ (reference sequence). Trimming pared 1 base from V and 6 bases from J, leaving 16 bases between. The CDR3 runs to 16 residues. The CDR3: CASSLEAGADGQPQHF. CDR3 sequence (DNA): TGTGCCAGCAGCTTAGAGGCGGGCGCCGACGGTCAGCCCCAGCATTTT.

The chain joins TRBV30 to TRBJ1-6, with D maybe TRBD1 (5 bases). Trimming pared 3 bases from V and 7 bases from J, leaving 16 bases between. Germline lookup yields CDR1 GTSNPN and CDR2 SVGIG (reference sequence). The CDR3 spans 15 residues. The DNA of the CDR3 is TGTGCCTGGAGATGGGGGGAGGGATGGAATTCACCCCTCCACTTT. Protein sequence: CAWRWGEGWNSPLHF.

The V and J genes are TRBV5-1 and TRBJ2-7; 7 nucleotides agree with TRBD1. The CDR3 length is 15 residues. J lost 7 bases, V lost 0 bases, and 10 bases had no gene match. The germline V gene has CDR1 SGHRS and CDR2 YFSETQ. The CDR3 coding sequence is TGCGCCAGCAGCTTGGGGGGGACAGACGTTGGGGAGCAGTACTTC. It is translated as CASSLGGTDVGEQYF.

The chain links TRBV28 to TRBJ2-7; D possibly corresponds to TRBD2 (5 bases). This CDR3 region has 12 residues. CDR1 and CDR2 (germline): MDHEN, SYDVKM. V shed 8 bases and J shed 2 bases, with 10 bases lying between them. CDR3 region: CASRGLTYEQYF. Written as DNA, the CDR3 is TGTGCCAGCCGTGGACTCACCTACGAGCAGTACTTC.

J is TRBJ1-1 and V is TRBV11-2; tentatively, D is TRBD1 (5 bases). Germline V CDR1 and CDR2: SGHAT, FQNNGV. Trimming cost V 5 bases and J 4 bases, with 17 bases left between them. The CDR3 contains 15 residues. The CDR3 region has the DNA TGTGCCAGCAGCCCAAGCAGGGTGGGTAGCACTGAAGCTTTCTTT. Encoded protein: CASSPSRVGSTEAFF.

V gene TRBV6-6 combines with J gene TRBJ1-6; tentatively, D is TRBD1 (5 bases). The CDR3 length is 14 residues. Germline CDR1 and CDR2: MNHNY and SVGAGI (reference sequence). Between the trimmed V and J ends, which lost 6 bases and 6 bases, there was a span of 12 bases. The CDR3 sequence is CASRETVFNSPLHF. Written as DNA, the CDR3 is TGTGCCAGCAGGGAGACAGTCTTTAATTCACCCCTCCACTTT.

The chain links TRBV7-3 to TRBJ1-1; no clear D. The ends were cut back, 2 bases at V and 0 bases at J, with 10 bases in the middle. Germline V gene lookup returns CDR1 SGHTA and CDR2 FQGTGA. This CDR3 region has 15 residues. CDR3 sequence reads: CASSLLGSVNTEAFF. The DNA for the CDR3 is TGTGCCAGCAGCTTATTAGGGAGCGTGAACACTGAAGCTTTCTTT.

The chain employs TRBV6-4 and TRBJ1-1; no clear D. This CDR3 is 14 amino acids long. The V gene's germline CDR1 is MRHNA and CDR2 SNTAGT. V was pared by 2 bases and J by 4 bases, with 11 bases between. The CDR3 spells CASSDEGGGTEAFF. The CDR3 DNA is TGTGCCAGCAGTGACGAGGGTGGTGGCACTGAAGCTTTCTTT.

The sample holds a few counts of this clone. The CDR3 DNA sequence: TGTGCCAGCTCACCCACAACTAGCGGGAGTGCCAAAAACATTCAGTACTTC. Translation: CASSPTTSGSAKNIQYF. V and J are TRBV18 and TRBJ2-4, with 11 bases that match TRBD2. V shed 3 bases and J 1 base; nucleotides not matched to a gene: 5. The CDR3 extends over 17 amino acids. CDR1 and CDR2 from the germline V gene are KGHSH and LQKENI.

The chain employs TRBV24-1 and TRBJ2-2; possible D gene TRBD2, 6 bases. There are 14 residues in the CDR3. Germline assignment: CDR1 KGHDR and CDR2 SFDVKD. Trimming took off 3 bases at V and 4 bases at J, with 8 bases between the two ends. CDR3 residues: CATSDPRGTGELFF. The CDR3 nucleotides read TGTGCCACCAGTGATCCGCGGGGCACCGGGGAGCTGTTTTTT.

The chain couples TRBV4-1 to TRBJ2-5; TRBD1 matches at 10 bases. Germline values: CDR1 MGHRA, CDR2 YSYEKL. The CDR3 spans 16 residues. V shed 4 bases and J 5 bases; nucleotides not matched to a gene: 10. The CDR3 reads CASSLYDRGPLETQYF. The DNA of the CDR3 is TGCGCCAGCAGCCTTTACGACAGGGGGCCATTGGAGACCCAGTACTTC.

This rearrangement joins TRBV30 to TRBJ2-7; D might be TRBD1 (6 bases). Germline-derived CDR1 and CDR2 are GTSNPN and SVGIG (reference sequence). The V end lost 2 bases, the J end lost 3 bases, and 8 bases lay between the germline ends. The CDR3 spans 12 residues. CDR3 sequence (DNA): TGTGCCTGGAGTAGACAGGACTACGAGCAGTACTTC. Translation: CAWSRQDYEQYF. Full variable domain (remainder filled in from reference TRBV30 and TRBJ2-7): SQTIHQWPATLVQPVGSPLSLECTVEGTSNPNLYWYRQAAGRGLQLLFYSVGIGQISSEVPQNLSASRPQDRQFILSSKKLLLSDSGFYLCAWSRQDYEQYFGPGTRLTVT.

CDR3 sequence (DNA): TGTGCCAGCAGTTTGCCCGTTGGGAGCGGGAGCACAGATACGCAGTATTTT. This gives the protein CASSLPVGSGSTDTQYF. V is TRBV28 and J is TRBJ2-3, with a possible D match to TRBD2 (6 bases). The V end was cut by 3 bases, the J end by 0 bases, with 16 bases between. The germline gives CDR1 MDHEN, CDR2 SYDVKM. CDR3 length: 17 amino acids.

J is TRBJ1-2 and V is TRBV6-5, with 12 bases matching TRBD1. The germline V gene encodes CDR1 MNHEY and CDR2 SVGAGI. Trimming removed 6 bases from V and 7 bases from J; junction bases left unmatched: 9. This CDR3 contains 15 residues. In DNA form, the CDR3 reads TGTGCCAGCAGCCACTCGGGACAGGGGGCGCCTGGCTACACCTTC. It translates to CASSHSGQGAPGYTF.

This chain uses TRBV6-5 with TRBJ1-6; 9 bases are a match to TRBD1. CDR3 length: 14 amino acids. The germline gives CDR1 MNHEY, CDR2 SVGAGI. After removal of 8 bases from V and 9 bases from J, the junction contained 8 bases not matched to a gene. The CDR3 DNA reads as TGTGCCAGCGGCCTGGGACAGGGACGTTCACCCCTCCACTTT. It translates to CASGLGQGRSPLHF.

This chain links TRBV6-2 or TRBV6-3 with TRBJ2-7; 9 bases map to TRBD2. The germline V gene encodes CDR1 MNHEY and CDR2 SVGEGT. V lost 6 bases, J lost 4 bases, and 13 bases stayed unmatched. This CDR3 has 16 residues. Here the CDR3 DNA reads TGTGCCAGCAGCCGAACCCCTAGCGGGATGCTATACGAGCAGTACTTC. It specifies CASSRTPSGMLYEQYF.